This T cell receptor (beta chain) was captured in a study of T cells after yellow fever vaccination. Study findings and constraints: CD4 and CD8 compartments shared a small share of clonotypes. Abundant clonotypes from the bulk population could get into FACS-sorted repertoires as contaminants.

The authors made TCR cDNA by 5'RACE template switching, adding a universal primer site and UMIs. TCRdb called the 5' RACE reads again in MiXCR, with one record for every CDR3 protein. The sample has approximately 610,000 distinct CDR3 sequences, around a sixth seen once. This clonotype was seen ten or more times. Antigen specificity is unknown. The receptor's source is a man younger than 35 who received the YFV17D yellow fever vaccine. The sample consisted of PBMCs, taken 5 days after the first yellow fever vaccination.

CDR3 loop: CASSKLAGGIIAKNIQYF. Here the CDR3 DNA reads TGTGCCAGCAGTAAACTAGCGGGGGGCATAATAGCCAAAAACATTCAGTACTTC. The chain combines TRBV27 with TRBJ2-4; 12 nucleotides match TRBD2. CDR3 length equals 18 residues. The germline V gene has CDR1 MNHEY and CDR2 SMNVEV (reference sequence). J gave up 0 bases and V 5 bases, and 8 bases lay outside the gene matches.